This T cell receptor beta chain was captured by sequencing in a study of blood T cell repertoires in COVID-19. For the study at large: Both acute and convalescent COVID-19 samples were obtained from the United States, Italy and Spain. PBMCs, B-cell-depleted T cells, or T cells were the source of the cDNA or gDNA that made up the material.

This clone has a handful of counts. Germline V gene data show CDR1 as SGHRS and CDR2 as YFSETQ. V was pared by 3 bases and J by 3 bases, with 3 bases of the junction left unmatched. This CDR3 region has 15 residues. Authors' analysis steps: Amplification of reference gene primers was used by the study to estimate nucleated cell counts. TCRdb's table, derived via immunoSEQ multiplex PCR, lists solely in-frame clones and lacks some. The V and J calls and clone size come from that table; D and trimming were worked out from the DNA. Of approximately 150,000 clones in the sample, 82% were seen once. The gene calls are TRBV5-1 and TRBJ2-7; 13 nucleotides line up with TRBD2. The sample was peripheral blood. The clonotype comes from an older woman with acute or convalescent COVID-19. CDR3 DNA: TGCGCCAGCAGCTGGACTAGCGGGAGTGTCTACGAGCAGTACTTC. Its translation: CASSWTSGSVYEQYF. Drawing the rest from reference TRBV5-1 and TRBJ2-7, the complete variable domain is KAGVTQTPRYLIKTRGQQVTLSCSPISGHRSVSWYQQTPGQGLQFLFEYFSETQRNKGNFPGRFSGRQFSNSRSEMNVSTLELGDSALYLCASSWTSGSVYEQYFGPGTRLTVT.